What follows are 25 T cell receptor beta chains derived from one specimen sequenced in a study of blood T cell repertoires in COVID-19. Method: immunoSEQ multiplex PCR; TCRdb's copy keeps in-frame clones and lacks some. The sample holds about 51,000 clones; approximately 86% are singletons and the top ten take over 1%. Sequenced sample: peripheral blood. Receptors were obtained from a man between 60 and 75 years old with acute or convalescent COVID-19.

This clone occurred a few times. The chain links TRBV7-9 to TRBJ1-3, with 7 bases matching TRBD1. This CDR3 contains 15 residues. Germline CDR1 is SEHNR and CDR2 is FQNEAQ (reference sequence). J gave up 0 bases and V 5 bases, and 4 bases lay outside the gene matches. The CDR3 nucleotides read TGTGCCAGCAGCAAACGGACAGGCTCTGGAAACACCATATATTTT. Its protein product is CASSKRTGSGNTIYF.

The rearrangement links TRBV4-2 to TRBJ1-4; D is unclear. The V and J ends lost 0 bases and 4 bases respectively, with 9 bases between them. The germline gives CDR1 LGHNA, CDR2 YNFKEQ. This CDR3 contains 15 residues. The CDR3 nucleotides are TGTGCCAGCAGCCAAGATCGGGTGCTTAATGAAAAACTGTTTTTT. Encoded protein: CASSQDRVLNEKLFF.

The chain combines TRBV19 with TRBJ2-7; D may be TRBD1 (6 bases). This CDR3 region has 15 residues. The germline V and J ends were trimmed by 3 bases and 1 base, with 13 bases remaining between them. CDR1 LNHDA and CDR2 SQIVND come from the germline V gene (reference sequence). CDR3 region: CASSMARTVSYEQYF. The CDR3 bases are TGTGCCAGTAGTATGGCCCGGACAGTTTCCTACGAGCAGTACTTC.

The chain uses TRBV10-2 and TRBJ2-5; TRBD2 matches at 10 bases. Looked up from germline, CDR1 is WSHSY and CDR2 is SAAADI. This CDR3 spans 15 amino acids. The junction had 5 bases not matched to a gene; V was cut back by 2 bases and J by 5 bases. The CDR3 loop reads CASSEPSSGSETQYF. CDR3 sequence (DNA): TGCGCCAGCAGTGAGCCCTCTAGCGGGAGCGAGACCCAGTACTTC.

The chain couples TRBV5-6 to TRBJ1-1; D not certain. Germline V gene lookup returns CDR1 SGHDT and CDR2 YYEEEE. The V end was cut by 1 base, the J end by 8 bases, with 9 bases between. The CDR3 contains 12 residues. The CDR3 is CASSLFPQEAFF. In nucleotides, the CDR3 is TGTGCCAGCAGCTTGTTCCCCCAGGAAGCTTTCTTT.

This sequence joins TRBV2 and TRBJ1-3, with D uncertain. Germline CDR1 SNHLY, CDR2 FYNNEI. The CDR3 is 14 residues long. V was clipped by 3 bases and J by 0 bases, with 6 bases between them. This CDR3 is CASSDPNSGNTIYF. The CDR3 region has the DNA TGTGCCAGCAGTGATCCCAACTCTGGAAACACCATATATTTT.

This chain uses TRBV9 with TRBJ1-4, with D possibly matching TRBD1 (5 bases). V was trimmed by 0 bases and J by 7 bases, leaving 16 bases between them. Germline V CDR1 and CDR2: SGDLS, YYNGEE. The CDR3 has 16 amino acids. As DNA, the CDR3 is TGTGCCAGCAGCGTAGGGAGTACACGGGGGAGTGAAAAACTGTTTTTT. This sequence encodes CASSVGSTRGSEKLFF.

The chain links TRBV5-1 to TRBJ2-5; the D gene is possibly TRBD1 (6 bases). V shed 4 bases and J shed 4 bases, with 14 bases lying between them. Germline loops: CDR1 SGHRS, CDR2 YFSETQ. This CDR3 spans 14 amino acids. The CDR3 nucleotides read TGCGCCAGCAGCAATACAGGGTTTGGAGAGACCCAGTACTTC. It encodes CASSNTGFGETQYF. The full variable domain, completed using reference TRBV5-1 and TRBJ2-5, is KAGVTQTPRYLIKTRGQQVTLSCSPISGHRSVSWYQQTPGQGLQFLFEYFSETQRNKGNFPGRFSGRQFSNSRSEMNVSTLELGDSALYLCASSNTGFGETQYFGPGTRLLVL.

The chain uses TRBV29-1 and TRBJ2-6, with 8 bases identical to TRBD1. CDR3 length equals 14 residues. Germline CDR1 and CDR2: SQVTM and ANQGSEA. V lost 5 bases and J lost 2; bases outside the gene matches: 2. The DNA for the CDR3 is TGCAGCGTTACAGGGGGTCCTGGGGCCAACGTCCTGACTTTC. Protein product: CSVTGGPGANVLTF.

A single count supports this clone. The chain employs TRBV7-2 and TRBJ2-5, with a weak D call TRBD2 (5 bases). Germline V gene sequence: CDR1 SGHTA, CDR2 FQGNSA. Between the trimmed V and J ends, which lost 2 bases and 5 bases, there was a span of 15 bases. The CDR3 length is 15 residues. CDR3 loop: CASSLSTSPGETQYF. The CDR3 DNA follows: TGTGCCAGCAGCTTATCGACCAGCCCGGGGGAGACCCAGTACTTC.

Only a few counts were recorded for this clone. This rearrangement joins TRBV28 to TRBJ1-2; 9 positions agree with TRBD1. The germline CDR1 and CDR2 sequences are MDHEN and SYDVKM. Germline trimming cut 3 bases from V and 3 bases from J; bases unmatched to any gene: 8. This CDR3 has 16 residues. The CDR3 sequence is CASSLDPGQGDYGYTF. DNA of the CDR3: TGTGCCAGCAGTTTGGATCCGGGACAGGGCGACTATGGCTACACCTTC.

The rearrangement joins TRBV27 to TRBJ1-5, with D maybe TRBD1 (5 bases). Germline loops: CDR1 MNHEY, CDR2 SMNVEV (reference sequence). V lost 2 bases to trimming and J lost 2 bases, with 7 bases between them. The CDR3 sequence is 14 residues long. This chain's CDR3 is CASSLDRGNQPQHF. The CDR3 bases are TGTGCCAGCAGTTTAGACAGAGGCAATCAGCCCCAGCATTTT.

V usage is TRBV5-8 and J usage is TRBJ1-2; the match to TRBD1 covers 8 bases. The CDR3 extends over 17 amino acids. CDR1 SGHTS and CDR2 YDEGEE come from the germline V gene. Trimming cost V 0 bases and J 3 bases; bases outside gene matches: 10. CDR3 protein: CASSLDPGRGRDYGYTF. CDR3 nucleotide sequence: TGTGCCAGCAGCTTGGACCCCGGCAGGGGGCGCGACTATGGCTACACCTTC.

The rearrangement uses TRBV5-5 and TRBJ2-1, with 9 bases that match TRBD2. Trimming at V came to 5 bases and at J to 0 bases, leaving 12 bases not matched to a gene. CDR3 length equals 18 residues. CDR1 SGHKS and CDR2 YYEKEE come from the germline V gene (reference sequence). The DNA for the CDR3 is TGTGCCAGCAGGCTGACCGGGACTAGCACTAACTCCTACAATGAGCAGTTCTTC. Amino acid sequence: CASRLTGTSTNSYNEQFF.

The CDR3 region is CASSPPGRETQYF. DNA of the CDR3: TGTGCCAGTAGTCCGCCAGGGCGGGAGACCCAGTACTTC. The genes are TRBV19 and TRBJ2-5; D perhaps matches TRBD1 (5 bases). V lost 5 bases to trimming and J lost 5 bases, with 12 bases between them. This CDR3 comprises 13 residues. The germline V gene has CDR1 LNHDA and CDR2 SQIVND (reference sequence).

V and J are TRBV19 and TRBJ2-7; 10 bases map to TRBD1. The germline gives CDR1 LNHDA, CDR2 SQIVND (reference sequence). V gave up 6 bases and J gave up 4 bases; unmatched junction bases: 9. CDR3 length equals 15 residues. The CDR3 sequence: CASSSRGDRGYEQYF. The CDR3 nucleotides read TGTGCCAGTAGCTCAAGGGGGGACAGGGGATACGAGCAGTACTTC.

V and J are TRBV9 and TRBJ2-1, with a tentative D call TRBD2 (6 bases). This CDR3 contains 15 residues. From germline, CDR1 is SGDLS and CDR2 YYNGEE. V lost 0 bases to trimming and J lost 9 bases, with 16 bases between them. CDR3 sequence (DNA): TGTGCCAGCAGCGTAGTGGAGGGGACCTTCGCTGAGCAGTTCTTC. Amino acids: CASSVVEGTFAEQFF.

The CDR3 nucleotides read TGTGCCAGCAGCCTGGGGGGGGGCAGGTCACCCCTCCACTTT. As protein: CASSLGGGRSPLHF. This rearrangement joins TRBV11-2 to TRBJ1-6, with D possibly TRBD1 on 6 matching bases. The germline CDR1 and CDR2 sequences are SGHAT and FQNNGV. V was clipped by 5 bases and J by 10 bases, with 15 bases between them. The CDR3 loop spans 14 amino acids.

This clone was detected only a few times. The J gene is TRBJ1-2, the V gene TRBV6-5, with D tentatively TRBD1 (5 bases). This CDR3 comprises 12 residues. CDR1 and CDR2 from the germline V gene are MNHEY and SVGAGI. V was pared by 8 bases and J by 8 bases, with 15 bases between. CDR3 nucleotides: TGTGCCAGCGGCCCGACAGTGGGCGGCTACACCTTC. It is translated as CASGPTVGGYTF.

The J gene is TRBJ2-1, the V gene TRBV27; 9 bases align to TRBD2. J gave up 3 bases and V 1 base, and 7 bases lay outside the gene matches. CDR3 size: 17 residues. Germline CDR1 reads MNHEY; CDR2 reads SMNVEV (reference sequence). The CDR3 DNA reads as TGTGCCAGCAGTTTATATCCTAGCGGGGAACACTACAATGAGCAGTTCTTC. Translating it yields CASSLYPSGEHYNEQFF.

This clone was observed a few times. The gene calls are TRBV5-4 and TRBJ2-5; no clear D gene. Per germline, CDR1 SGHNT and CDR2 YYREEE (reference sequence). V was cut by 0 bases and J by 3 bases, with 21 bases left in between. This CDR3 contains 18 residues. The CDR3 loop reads CASSLELSRADIKETQYF. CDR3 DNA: TGTGCCAGCAGCTTGGAGTTGAGCCGCGCTGACATTAAAGAGACCCAGTACTTC.

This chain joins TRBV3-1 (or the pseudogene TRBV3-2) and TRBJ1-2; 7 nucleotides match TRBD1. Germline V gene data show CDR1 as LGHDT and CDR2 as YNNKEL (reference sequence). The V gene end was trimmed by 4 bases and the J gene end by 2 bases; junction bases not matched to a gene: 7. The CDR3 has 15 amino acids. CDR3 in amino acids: CASSRPSTGNYGYTF. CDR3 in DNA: TGTGCCAGCAGCCGACCTTCGACAGGGAACTATGGCTACACCTTC.

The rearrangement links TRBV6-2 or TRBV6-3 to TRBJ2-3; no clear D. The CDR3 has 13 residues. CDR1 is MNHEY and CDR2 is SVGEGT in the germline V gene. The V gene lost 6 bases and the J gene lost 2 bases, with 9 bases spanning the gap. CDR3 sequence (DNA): TGTGCCAGCAGCCAACTGTACACAGATACGCAGTATTTT. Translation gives CASSQLYTDTQYF.

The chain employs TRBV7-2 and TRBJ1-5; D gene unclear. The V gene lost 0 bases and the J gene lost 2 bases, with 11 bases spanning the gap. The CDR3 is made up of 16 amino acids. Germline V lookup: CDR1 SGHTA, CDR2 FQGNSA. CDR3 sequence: CASSLARGFGNQPQHF. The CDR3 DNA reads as TGTGCCAGCAGCTTAGCTCGAGGCTTTGGCAATCAGCCCCAGCATTTT. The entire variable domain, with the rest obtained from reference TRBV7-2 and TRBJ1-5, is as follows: GAGVSQSPSNKVTEKGKDVELRCDPISGHTALYWYRQSLGQGLEFLIYFQGNSAPDKSGLPSDRFSAERTGGSVSTLTIQRTQQEDSAVYLCASSLARGFGNQPQHFGDGTRLSIL.

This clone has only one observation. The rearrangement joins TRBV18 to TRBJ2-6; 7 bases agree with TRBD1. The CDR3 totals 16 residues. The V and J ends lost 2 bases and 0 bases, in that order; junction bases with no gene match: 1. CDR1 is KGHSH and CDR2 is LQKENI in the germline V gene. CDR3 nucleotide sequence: TGTGCCAGCTCACCAGCAGGGGGCTCTGGGGCCAACGTCCTGACTTTC. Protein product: CASSPAGGSGANVLTF.